This entry features one T cell receptor (beta chain) sequence. The record originates from a study of T-cell memory formation after mild COVID-19. Germline V gene lookup returns CDR1 SGHTA and CDR2 FQGNSA. The length of the CDR3 is 13 residues. Trimming removed 4 bases at V and 7 bases at J, with 10 bases between. TCRdb reprocessed the 5' RACE reads via MiXCR and lists one record per CDR3 protein. The sample includes about 310,000 distinct CDR3 sequences, 19% of them seen just once. The source material was PBMCs or a T cell subset sorted from them (not recorded which). The receptor was derived from a young man who had mild COVID-19 (a few samples of this study predate the infection). Cell type and time point are not known. The J gene is TRBJ2-2, the V gene TRBV7-2; D remains unclear. CDR3 residues: CASSSALVGELFF. CDR3 DNA: TGTGCCAGCAGCTCTGCCTTGGTCGGGGAGCTGTTTTTT.